These 17 T cell receptor beta chains were all obtained from the same sample, sequenced in a study of T cell responses to AZD1222 COVID-19 vaccine. The method was immunoSEQ multiplex PCR; TCRdb's version includes in-frame clones alone and lacks a portion of them. The sample includes 150,000 to 200,000 clones, more than 85% of them seen just once. Sample: peripheral blood, taken on day 0 of AZD1222 vaccination. These receptors were collected from an adult in good health.

The rearrangement links TRBV27 to TRBJ1-4; 8 nucleotides match TRBD1. The CDR3 totals 19 residues. V dropped 4 bases and J dropped 3; count of bases not matched to a gene: 16. CDR1 is MNHEY, CDR2 SMNVEV, per germline (reference sequence). The CDR3 nucleotides are TGTGCCAGCAGTTCGAAGCGGCCAGGGGGCAAGGTTGCTAATGAAAAACTGTTTTTT. It is translated as CASSSKRPGGKVANEKLFF.

This chain uses TRBV29-1 with TRBJ1-2; D remains unclear. Germline V gives CDR1 SQVTM, CDR2 ANQGSEA. The V and J ends lost 4 bases and 3 bases respectively, with 9 bases between them. The CDR3 length is 12 residues. CDR3 sequence reads: CSVGATDYGYTF. The CDR3 DNA follows: TGCAGCGTTGGCGCGACCGACTATGGCTACACCTTC.

V and J are TRBV25-1 and TRBJ2-7; TRBD2 might be the D (5 bases). Trimming removed 7 bases at V and 0 bases at J, with 13 bases between. Germline-derived CDR1 and CDR2 are MGHDK and SYGVNS. CDR3 length: 14 residues. This CDR3 is CASMRAPSSYEQYF. The DNA for the CDR3 is TGTGCCAGCATGAGGGCGCCGAGCTCCTACGAGCAGTACTTC.

This clone appeared many times. The J gene is TRBJ1-6, the V gene TRBV7-3; possible D gene TRBD1, 6 bases. The ends were cut back, 1 base at V and 7 bases at J, with 11 bases in the middle. Germline lookup yields CDR1 SGHTA and CDR2 FQGTGA. CDR3 length: 15 amino acids. The CDR3 loop reads CASSLIGQLNSPLHF. CDR3 DNA: TGTGCCAGCAGCTTAATAGGACAGCTCAATTCACCCCTCCACTTT. Full variable domain (outside the CDR3, taken from reference TRBV7-3 and TRBJ1-6): GAGVSQTPSNKVTEKGKYVELRCDPISGHTALYWYRQSLGQGPEFLIYFQGTGAADDSGLPNDRFFAVRPEGSVSTLKIQRTERGDSAVYLCASSLIGQLNSPLHFGNGTRLTVT.

The V and J genes are TRBV6-5 and TRBJ1-3, with D uncertain. The CDR3 length is 16 residues. Germline V lookup: CDR1 MNHEY, CDR2 SVGAGI. V shed 0 bases and J shed 4 bases, with 13 bases lying between them. The CDR3 reads CASSYSISAGGNTIYF. The CDR3 region has the DNA TGTGCCAGCAGTTACTCAATTTCGGCGGGGGGAAACACCATATATTTT.

The chain combines TRBV7-3 with TRBJ2-3; no reliable D call. V lost 1 base and J lost 3, with 5 bases in between. Germline CDR1 and CDR2: SGHTA and FQGTGA. This CDR3 contains 13 residues. The CDR3 bases are TGTGCCAGCAGCTTAAGCGTAACAGATACGCAGTATTTT. It is translated as CASSLSVTDTQYF.

The chain carries TRBV30 and TRBJ1-6; D not certain. CDR3 length: 13 amino acids. Per the germline V gene, CDR1 is GTSNPN and CDR2 is SVGIG (reference sequence). Trimming took 2 bases from V and 7 from J, leaving 9 bases between them. In DNA form, the CDR3 reads TGTGCCTGGAGTACTCAGGAGAATTCACCCCTCCACTTT. Its protein product is CAWSTQENSPLHF.

V and J are TRBV6-5 and TRBJ2-5, with 10 bases matching TRBD2. The CDR3 is 15 residues long. Trimming at V came to 2 bases and at J to 4 bases, leaving 4 bases not matched to a gene. Germline CDR1 reads MNHEY; CDR2 reads SVGAGI. The CDR3 loop is CASSYEREGPETQYF. For the CDR3, the DNA is TGTGCCAGCAGTTACGAGCGGGAGGGCCCAGAGACCCAGTACTTC.

This rearrangement joins TRBV18 to TRBJ1-2, with 8 bases fitting TRBD1. The CDR3 runs 15 residues. Germline V CDR1 and CDR2: KGHSH, LQKENI. V lost 3 bases, J lost 1 base, and 4 bases stayed unmatched. The CDR3 reads CASSPPGQDNYGYTF. CDR3 DNA: TGTGCCAGCTCACCCCCGGGACAGGATAACTATGGCTACACCTTC.

J is TRBJ1-2 and V is TRBV10-3, with D perhaps matching TRBD1 (6 bases). Germline V gene sequence: CDR1 ENHRY, CDR2 SYGVKD. Trimming removed 2 bases from V and 8 bases from J, with 12 bases in between. The CDR3 length is 13 residues. CDR3: CAISERGDNGYTF. In nucleotides, the CDR3 is TGTGCCATCAGTGAGCGGGGGGACAACGGCTACACCTTC.

This clone showed up just once. The V and J genes are TRBV6-5 and TRBJ2-1; TRBD2 matches at 8 bases. Germline V gene sequence: CDR1 MNHEY, CDR2 SVGAGI. Trimming cost V 7 bases and J 8 bases; bases outside gene matches: 10. This CDR3 has 14 residues. DNA for the CDR3: TGTGCCAGCACCCCAGCGGGAGTGAGGGATGAGCAGTTCTTC. Translation: CASTPAGVRDEQFF.

This clone was detected only once. The chain has TRBV15 and TRBJ2-1; TRBD1 aligns across 8 bases. CDR1 is LNHNV and CDR2 is YYDKDF in the germline V gene (reference sequence). The CDR3 totals 16 residues. V lost 0 bases and J lost 7; bases outside the gene matches: 8. The DNA for the CDR3 is TGTGCCACCAGCAGAGACTCGGGACAGGCCTCGAATGAGCAGTTCTTC. Translating it yields CATSRDSGQASNEQFF.

This rearrangement joins TRBV7-2 to TRBJ2-1; D is uncertain. Germline assignment: CDR1 SGHTA and CDR2 FQGNSA. Trimming shortened V by 1 base and J by 8 bases, and 15 bases separated the two germline ends. The CDR3 loop spans 15 amino acids. Written as DNA, the CDR3 is TGTGCCAGCAGCTTAGGGATTAGGCCTTTCGATGAGCAGTTCTTC. Its protein product is CASSLGIRPFDEQFF.

The genes are TRBV24-1 and TRBJ1-2; the D is unclear. The V gene's germline CDR1 is KGHDR and CDR2 SFDVKD. The CDR3 is 16 amino acids. Trimming removed 7 bases from V and 4 bases from J, with 21 bases in between. Written as DNA, the CDR3 is TGTGCCACCAGCGATGACACCGACGGGCCTCTCTATGGCTACACCTTC. It translates to CATSDDTDGPLYGYTF.

This clone is a singleton in its sample. The V gene is TRBV28, the J gene TRBJ2-2, with 9 positions matching TRBD2. With V trimmed by 3 bases and J by 9 bases, 11 bases remained unmatched. CDR1 is MDHEN and CDR2 is SYDVKM in the germline V gene. The CDR3 has 16 amino acids. The CDR3 region has the DNA TGTGCCAGCAGTTTCACCCCTAGCGGGATCGCCTGGGAGCTGTTTTTT. It specifies CASSFTPSGIAWELFF.

CDR3 region: CASSRPGTVFGEQYF. In DNA, the CDR3 is TGTGCCAGCAGCCGCCCCGGGACTGTCTTCGGCGAGCAGTACTTC. The rearrangement joins TRBV3-1 (or the pseudogene TRBV3-2) to TRBJ2-7; D may be TRBD2 (6 bases). V lost 4 bases and J 6 bases, leaving 19 bases between the germline ends. Germline loops: CDR1 LGHDT, CDR2 YNNKEL (reference sequence). CDR3 size: 15 residues.

The gene calls are TRBV7-2 and TRBJ1-4; D is unclear. Germline V gives CDR1 SGHTA, CDR2 FQGNSA. Trimming removed 3 bases from V and 3 bases from J, with 8 bases in between. This CDR3 spans 14 amino acids. The CDR3 nucleotides read TGTGCCAGCAGCTTTGGGTGGGCTAATGAAAAACTGTTTTTT. Its protein is CASSFGWANEKLFF.